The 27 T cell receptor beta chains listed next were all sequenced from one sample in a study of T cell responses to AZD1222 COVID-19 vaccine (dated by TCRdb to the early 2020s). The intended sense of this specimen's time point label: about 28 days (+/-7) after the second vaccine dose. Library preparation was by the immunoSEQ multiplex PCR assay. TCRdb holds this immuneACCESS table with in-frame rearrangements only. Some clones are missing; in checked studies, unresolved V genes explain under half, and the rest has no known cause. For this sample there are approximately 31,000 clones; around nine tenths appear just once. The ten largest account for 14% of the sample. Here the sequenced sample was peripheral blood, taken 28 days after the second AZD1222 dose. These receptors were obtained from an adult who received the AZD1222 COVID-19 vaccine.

CDR3 sequence reads: CATSRPGHTDTQYF. The CDR3 DNA follows: TGTGCCACCAGCAGACCGGGACACACAGATACGCAGTATTTT. The J gene is TRBJ2-3, the V gene TRBV15; the D gene is possibly TRBD1 (6 bases). The CDR3 extends over 14 amino acids. The V gene lost 2 bases and the J gene lost 2 bases, with 8 bases spanning the gap. Germline V gene data show CDR1 as LNHNV and CDR2 as YYDKDF (reference sequence). Together with reference TRBV15 and TRBJ2-3, the CDR3 gives the full variable domain: DAMVIQNPRYQVTQFGKPVTLSCSQTLNHNVMYWYQQKSSQAPKLLFHYYDKDFNNEADTPDNFQSRRPNTSFCFLDIRSPGLGDTAMYLCATSRPGHTDTQYFGPGTRLTVL.

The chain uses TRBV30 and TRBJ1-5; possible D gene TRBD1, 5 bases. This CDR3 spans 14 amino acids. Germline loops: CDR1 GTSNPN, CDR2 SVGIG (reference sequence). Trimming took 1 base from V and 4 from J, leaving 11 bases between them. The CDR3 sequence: CAWSADSINQPQHF. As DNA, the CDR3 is TGTGCCTGGAGTGCCGACAGTATTAATCAGCCCCAGCATTTT.

The CDR3 protein is CASSDREFYGYTF. The CDR3, as DNA: TGTGCCAGCAGCGACAGGGAATTCTATGGCTACACCTTC. The rearrangement uses TRBV9 and TRBJ1-2; the D gene is possibly TRBD1 (6 bases). CDR3 size: 13 residues. V lost 3 bases and J 4 bases, leaving 10 bases between the germline ends. Per germline, CDR1 SGDLS and CDR2 YYNGEE.

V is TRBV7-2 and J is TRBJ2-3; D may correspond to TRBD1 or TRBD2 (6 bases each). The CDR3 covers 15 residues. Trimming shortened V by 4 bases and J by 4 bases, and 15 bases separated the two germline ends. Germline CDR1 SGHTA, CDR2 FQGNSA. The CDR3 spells CASSSVGGSADTQYF. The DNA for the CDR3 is TGTGCCAGCAGCTCTGTAGGGGGGAGCGCAGATACGCAGTATTTT.

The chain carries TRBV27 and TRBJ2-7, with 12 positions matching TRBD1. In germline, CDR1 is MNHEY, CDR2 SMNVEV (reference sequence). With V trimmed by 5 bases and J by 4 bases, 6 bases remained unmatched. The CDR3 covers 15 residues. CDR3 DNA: TGTGCCAGCAGTCGGGGACAGGGGGCGCATTACGAGCAGTACTTC. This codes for CASSRGQGAHYEQYF.

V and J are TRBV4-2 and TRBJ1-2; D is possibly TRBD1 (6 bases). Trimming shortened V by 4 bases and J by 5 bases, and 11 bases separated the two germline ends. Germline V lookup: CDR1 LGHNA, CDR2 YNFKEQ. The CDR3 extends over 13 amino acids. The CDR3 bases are TGTGCCAGCAGCCCGGACAGAGCGTATGGCTACACCTTC. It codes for CASSPDRAYGYTF.

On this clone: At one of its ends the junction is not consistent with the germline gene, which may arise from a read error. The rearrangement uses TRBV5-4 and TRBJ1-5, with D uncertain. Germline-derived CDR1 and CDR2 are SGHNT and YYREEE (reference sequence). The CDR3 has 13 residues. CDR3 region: CASSLDSNQPQHF. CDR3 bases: TGTGCCAGCAGCTTGGATAGCAATCAGCCTCAGCATTTT.

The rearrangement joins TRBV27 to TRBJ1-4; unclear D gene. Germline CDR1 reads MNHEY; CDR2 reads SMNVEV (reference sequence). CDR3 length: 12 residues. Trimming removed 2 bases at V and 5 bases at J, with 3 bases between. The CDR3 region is CASSLPNEKLFF. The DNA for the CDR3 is TGTGCCAGCAGTTTACCAAATGAAAAACTGTTTTTT.

The CDR3 sequence: CASKGQAQEKLFF. The CDR3 DNA follows: TGTGCCAGCAAAGGACAGGCGCAGGAAAAACTGTTTTTT. The chain uses TRBV5-6 and TRBJ1-4; 7 nucleotides align to TRBD1. The ends lost 6 bases at V and 8 bases at J; junction bases unmatched: 7. Germline V gene lookup returns CDR1 SGHDT and CDR2 YYEEEE. The CDR3 consists of 13 residues.

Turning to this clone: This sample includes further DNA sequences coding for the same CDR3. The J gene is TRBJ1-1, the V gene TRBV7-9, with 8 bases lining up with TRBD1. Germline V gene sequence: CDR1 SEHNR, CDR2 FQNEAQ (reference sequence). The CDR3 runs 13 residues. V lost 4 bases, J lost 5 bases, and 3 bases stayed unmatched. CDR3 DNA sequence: TGTGCCAGCAGCTACGGACAGGGAACTGAAGCTTTCTTT. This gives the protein CASSYGQGTEAFF.

CDR3 loop: CSVEFLRAGMEAFF. The CDR3 DNA is TGCAGCGTTGAATTTTTGCGGGCAGGGATGGAAGCTTTCTTT. The chain uses TRBV29-1 and TRBJ1-1; maybe TRBD1 (5 bases). Between the trimmed V and J ends, which lost 2 bases and 8 bases, there was a span of 18 bases. Germline-derived CDR1 and CDR2 are SQVTM and ANQGSEA. The CDR3 is 14 amino acids.

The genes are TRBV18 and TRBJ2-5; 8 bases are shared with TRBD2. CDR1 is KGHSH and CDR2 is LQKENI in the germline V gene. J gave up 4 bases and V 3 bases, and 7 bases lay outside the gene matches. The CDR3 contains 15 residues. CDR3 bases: TGTGCCAGCTCACCGCCGGGGGGGGCCCGAGAGACCCAGTACTTC. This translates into CASSPPGGARETQYF.

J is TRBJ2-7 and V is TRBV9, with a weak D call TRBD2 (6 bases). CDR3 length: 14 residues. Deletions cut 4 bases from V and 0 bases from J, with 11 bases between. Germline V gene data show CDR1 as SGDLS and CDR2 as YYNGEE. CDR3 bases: TGTGCCAGCAGCAATAGCGGAAGCTCCTACGAGCAGTACTTC. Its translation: CASSNSGSSYEQYF.

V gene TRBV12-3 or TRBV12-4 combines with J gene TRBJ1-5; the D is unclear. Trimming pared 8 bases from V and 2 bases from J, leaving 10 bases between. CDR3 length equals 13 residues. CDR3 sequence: CASHEAGNQPQHF. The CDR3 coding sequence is TGTGCCAGCCACGAGGCGGGCAATCAGCCCCAGCATTTT.

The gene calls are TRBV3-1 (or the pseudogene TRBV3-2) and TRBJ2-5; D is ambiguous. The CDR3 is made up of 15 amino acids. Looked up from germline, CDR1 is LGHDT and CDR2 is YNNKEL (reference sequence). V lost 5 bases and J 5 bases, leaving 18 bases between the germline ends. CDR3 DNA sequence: TGTGCCAGCAGCGAGCGAAGTCCTTTCTCTGAGACCCAGTACTTC. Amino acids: CASSERSPFSETQYF.

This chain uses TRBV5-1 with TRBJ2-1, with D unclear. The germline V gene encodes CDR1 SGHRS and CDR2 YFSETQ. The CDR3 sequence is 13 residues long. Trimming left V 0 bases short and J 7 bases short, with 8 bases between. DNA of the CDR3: TGCGCCAGCAGCTTGGGGGTTATAAATGAGCAGTTCTTC. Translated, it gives CASSLGVINEQFF.

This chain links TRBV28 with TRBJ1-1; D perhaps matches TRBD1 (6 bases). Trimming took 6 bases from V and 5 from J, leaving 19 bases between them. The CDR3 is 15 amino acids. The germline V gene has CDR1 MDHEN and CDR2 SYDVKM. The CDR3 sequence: CASRTTGQTVTEAFF. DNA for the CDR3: TGTGCCAGCAGAACTACCGGACAGACAGTGACTGAAGCTTTCTTT.

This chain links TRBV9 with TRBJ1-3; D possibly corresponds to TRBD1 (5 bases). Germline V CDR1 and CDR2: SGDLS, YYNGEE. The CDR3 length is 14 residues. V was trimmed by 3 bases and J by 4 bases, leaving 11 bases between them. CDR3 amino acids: CASSAGHSGNTIYF. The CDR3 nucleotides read TGTGCCAGCAGCGCAGGACATTCAGGAAACACCATATATTTT. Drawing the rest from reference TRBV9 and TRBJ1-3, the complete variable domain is DSGVTQTPKHLITATGQRVTLRCSPRSGDLSVYWYQQSLDQGLQFLIQYYNGEERAKGNILERFSAQQFPDLHSELNLSSLELGDSALYFCASSAGHSGNTIYFGEGSWLTVV.

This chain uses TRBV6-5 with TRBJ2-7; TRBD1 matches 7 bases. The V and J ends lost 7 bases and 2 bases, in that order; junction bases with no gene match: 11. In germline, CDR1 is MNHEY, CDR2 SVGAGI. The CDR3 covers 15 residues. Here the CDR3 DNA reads TGTGCCAGCAAGAAAGGACAGGTGGGGCCCTACGAGCAGTACTTC. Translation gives CASKKGQVGPYEQYF.

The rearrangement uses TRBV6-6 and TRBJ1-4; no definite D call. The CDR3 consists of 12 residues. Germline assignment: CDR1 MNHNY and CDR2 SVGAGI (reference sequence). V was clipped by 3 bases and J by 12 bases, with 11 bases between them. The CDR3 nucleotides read TGTGCCAGCAGTTATTCGACCCGGGAACTGTTTTTT. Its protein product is CASSYSTRELFF.

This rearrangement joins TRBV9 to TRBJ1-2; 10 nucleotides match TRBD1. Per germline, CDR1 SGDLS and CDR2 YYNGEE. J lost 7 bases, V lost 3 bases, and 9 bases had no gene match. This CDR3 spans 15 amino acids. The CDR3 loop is CASSDEGTGAGGYTF. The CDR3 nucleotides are TGTGCCAGCAGCGACGAAGGGACAGGGGCAGGTGGCTACACCTTC.

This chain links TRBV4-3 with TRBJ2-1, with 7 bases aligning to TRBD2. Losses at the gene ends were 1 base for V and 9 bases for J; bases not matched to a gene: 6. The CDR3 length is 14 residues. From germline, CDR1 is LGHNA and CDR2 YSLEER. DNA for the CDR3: TGCGCCAGCAGCCAAGTGGCGGGGGAGGGTGAGCAGTTCTTC. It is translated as CASSQVAGEGEQFF.

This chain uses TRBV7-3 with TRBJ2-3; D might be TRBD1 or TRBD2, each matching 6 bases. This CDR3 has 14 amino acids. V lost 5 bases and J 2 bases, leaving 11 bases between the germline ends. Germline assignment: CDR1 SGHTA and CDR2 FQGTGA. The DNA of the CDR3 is TGTGCCAGCAGCCCCGGGGGCTCCACAGATACGCAGTATTTT. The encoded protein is CASSPGGSTDTQYF. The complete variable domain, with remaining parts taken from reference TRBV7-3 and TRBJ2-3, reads GAGVSQTPSNKVTEKGKYVELRCDPISGHTALYWYRQSLGQGPEFLIYFQGTGAADDSGLPNDRFFAVRPEGSVSTLKIQRTERGDSAVYLCASSPGGSTDTQYFGPGTRLTVL.

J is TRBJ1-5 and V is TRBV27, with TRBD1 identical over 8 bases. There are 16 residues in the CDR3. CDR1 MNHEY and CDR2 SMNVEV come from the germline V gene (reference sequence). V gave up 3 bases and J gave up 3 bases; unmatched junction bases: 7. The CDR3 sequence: CASSLSGQGNNQPQHF. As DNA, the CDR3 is TGTGCCAGCAGTTTGTCCGGACAGGGAAACAATCAGCCCCAGCATTTT.

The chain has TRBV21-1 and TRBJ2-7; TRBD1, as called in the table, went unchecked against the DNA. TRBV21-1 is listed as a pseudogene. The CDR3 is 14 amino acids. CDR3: CASSKGQVISEQYF. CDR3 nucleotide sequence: TGTGCCAGCAGCAAGGGACAGGTTATCAGCGAGCAGTACTTC.

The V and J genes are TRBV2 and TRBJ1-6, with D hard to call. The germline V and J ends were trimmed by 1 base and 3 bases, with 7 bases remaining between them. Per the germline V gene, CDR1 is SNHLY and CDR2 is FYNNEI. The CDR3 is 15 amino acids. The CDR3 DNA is TGTGCCAGCAGTGAAGAAAGGATCTATAATTCACCCCTCCACTTT. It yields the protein CASSEERIYNSPLHF.

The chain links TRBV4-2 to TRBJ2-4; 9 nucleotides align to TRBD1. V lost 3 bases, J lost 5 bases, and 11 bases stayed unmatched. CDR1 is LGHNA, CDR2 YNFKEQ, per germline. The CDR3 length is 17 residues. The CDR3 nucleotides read TGTGCCAGCAGCCACGTTACCGGGACAGGGATCCAAAACATTCAGTACTTC. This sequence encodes CASSHVTGTGIQNIQYF.